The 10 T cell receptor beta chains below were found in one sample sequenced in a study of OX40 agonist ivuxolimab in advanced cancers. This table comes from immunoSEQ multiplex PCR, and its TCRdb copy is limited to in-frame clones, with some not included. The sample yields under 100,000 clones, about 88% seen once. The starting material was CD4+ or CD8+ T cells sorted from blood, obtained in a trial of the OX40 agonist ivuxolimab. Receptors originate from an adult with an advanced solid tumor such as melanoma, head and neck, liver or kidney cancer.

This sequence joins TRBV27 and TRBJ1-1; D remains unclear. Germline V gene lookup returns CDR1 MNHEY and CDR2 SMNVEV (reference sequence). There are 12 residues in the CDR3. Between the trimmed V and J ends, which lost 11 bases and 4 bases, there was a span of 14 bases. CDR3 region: CAARSLGTEAFF. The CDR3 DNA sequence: TGTGCCGCCAGATCGCTCGGCACTGAAGCTTTCTTT.

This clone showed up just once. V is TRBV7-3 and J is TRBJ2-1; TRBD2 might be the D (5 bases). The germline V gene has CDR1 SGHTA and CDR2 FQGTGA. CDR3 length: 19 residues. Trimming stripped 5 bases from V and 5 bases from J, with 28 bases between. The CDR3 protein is CASSRAPPGGPGVDNEQFF. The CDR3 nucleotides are TGTGCCAGCAGCCGGGCTCCCCCTGGAGGCCCGGGCGTAGACAATGAGCAGTTCTTC.

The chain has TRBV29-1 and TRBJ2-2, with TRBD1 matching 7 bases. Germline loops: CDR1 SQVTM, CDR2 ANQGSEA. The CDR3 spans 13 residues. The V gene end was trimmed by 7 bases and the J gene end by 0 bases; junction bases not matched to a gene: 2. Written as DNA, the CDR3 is TGCAGCGGGGGACAGCCGAACACCGGGGAGCTGTTTTTT. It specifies CSGGQPNTGELFF.

CDR3 in amino acids: CASSLNDYEQYF. Written as DNA, the CDR3 is TGCGCCAGCAGCCTAAACGACTACGAGCAGTACTTC. The V call is TRBV5-1, the J call TRBJ2-7; D gene ambiguous. The CDR3 totals 12 residues. CDR1 and CDR2 from the germline V gene are SGHRS and YFSETQ. Trimming removed 4 bases from V and 3 bases from J, with 8 bases in between.

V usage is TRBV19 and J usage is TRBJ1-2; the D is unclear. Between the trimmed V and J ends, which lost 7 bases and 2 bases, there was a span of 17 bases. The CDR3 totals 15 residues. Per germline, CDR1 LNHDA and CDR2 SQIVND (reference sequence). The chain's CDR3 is CASKVLSSVNYGYTF. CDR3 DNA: TGTGCCAGTAAAGTATTGTCTTCAGTGAACTATGGCTACACCTTC.

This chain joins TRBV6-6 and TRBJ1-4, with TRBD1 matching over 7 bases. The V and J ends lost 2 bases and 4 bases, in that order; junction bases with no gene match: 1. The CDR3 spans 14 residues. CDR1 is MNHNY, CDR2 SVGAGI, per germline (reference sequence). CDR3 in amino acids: CASSYGTVNEKLFF. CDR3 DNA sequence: TGTGCCAGCAGTTACGGGACAGTTAATGAAAAACTGTTTTTT.

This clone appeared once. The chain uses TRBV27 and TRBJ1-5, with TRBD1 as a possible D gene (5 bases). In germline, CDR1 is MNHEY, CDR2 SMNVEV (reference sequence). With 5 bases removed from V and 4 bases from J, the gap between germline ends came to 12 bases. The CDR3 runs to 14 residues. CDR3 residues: CASSGDRANQPQHF. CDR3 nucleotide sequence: TGTGCCAGCAGTGGGGACCGGGCAAATCAGCCCCAGCATTTT.

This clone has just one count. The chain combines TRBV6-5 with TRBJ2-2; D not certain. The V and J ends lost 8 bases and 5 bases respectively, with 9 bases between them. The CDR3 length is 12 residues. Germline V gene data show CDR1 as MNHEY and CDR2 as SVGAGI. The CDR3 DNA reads TGTGCCAGCTCCAGAGGAACCGGGGAGCTGTTTTTT. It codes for CASSRGTGELFF.

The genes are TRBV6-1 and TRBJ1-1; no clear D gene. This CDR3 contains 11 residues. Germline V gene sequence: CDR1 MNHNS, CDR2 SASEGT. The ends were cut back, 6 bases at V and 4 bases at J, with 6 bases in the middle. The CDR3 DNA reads TGTGCCAGCAGGGGAATCACTGAAGCTTTCTTT. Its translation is CASRGITEAFF.

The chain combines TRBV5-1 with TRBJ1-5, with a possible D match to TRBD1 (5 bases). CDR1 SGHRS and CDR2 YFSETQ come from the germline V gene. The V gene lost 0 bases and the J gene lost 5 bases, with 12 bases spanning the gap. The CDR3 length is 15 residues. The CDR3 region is CASSLEGAGDQPQHF. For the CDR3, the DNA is TGCGCCAGCAGCTTGGAAGGGGCAGGTGATCAGCCCCAGCATTTT.